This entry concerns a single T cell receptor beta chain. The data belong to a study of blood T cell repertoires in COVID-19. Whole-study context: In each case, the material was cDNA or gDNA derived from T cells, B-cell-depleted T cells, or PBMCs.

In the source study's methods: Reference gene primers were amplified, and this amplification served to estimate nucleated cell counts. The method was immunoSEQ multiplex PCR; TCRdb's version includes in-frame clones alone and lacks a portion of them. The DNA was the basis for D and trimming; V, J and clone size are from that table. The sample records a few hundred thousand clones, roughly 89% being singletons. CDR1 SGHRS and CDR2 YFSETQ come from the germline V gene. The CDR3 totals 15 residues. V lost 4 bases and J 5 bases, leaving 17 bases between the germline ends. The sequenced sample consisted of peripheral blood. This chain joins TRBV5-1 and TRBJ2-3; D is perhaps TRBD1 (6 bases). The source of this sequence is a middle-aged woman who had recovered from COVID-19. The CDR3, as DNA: TGCGCCAGCAGCCTTCGGTCAGGGGTGGTAGATACGCAGTATTTT. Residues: CASSLRSGVVDTQYF.